Listed here are 21 T cell receptor beta chains from one sample, sequenced in a study of vaccination and CD4 T cells after COVID-19. These receptors have no known antigen. The Oncomine TCR Beta short-read assay generated sequence data from the DNA of cultured CD4+ T cells. TCRdb reprocessed the PCR reads via MiXCR and lists one record per CDR3 protein. The repertoire consists of approximately 24,000 distinct CDR3 sequences, with roughly 68% occurring once and the leading ten covering less than 25%. Treatment specified: approximately 9-day PBMC culture with coronavirus spike peptide pools or control peptides (ViraFEST assay). Material: CD4+ T cells from blood, cultured in vitro, obtained after SARS-CoV-2 vaccination. The source of these receptors is a human donor who received a COVID-19 vaccine.

This clonotype was picked up a small number of times. This chain uses TRBV15 with TRBJ1-2, with D unresolved. CDR3 length equals 14 residues. Per the germline V gene, CDR1 is LNHNV and CDR2 is YYDKDF (reference sequence). The germline V and J ends were trimmed by 0 bases and 4 bases, with 9 bases remaining between them. The CDR3 loop reads CATSRDRQSYGYTF. The CDR3 bases are TGTGCCACCAGCAGAGATCGCCAGAGCTATGGCTACACCTTC.

This rearrangement joins TRBV19 to TRBJ1-3; TRBD1 matches at 10 bases. The germline gives CDR1 LNHDA, CDR2 SQIVND (reference sequence). V was pared by 8 bases and J by 4 bases, with 5 bases of the junction left unmatched. This CDR3 comprises 14 residues. In DNA form, the CDR3 reads TGTGCCAGTCAGGGACAGGGGTACGGAAACACCATATATTTT. Its translation is CASQGQGYGNTIYF.

The DNA for the CDR3 is TGTGCCAGCAGCTTGGCCGAACAGGGGCGGCACTCTCTCTATGGCTACACCTTC. This gives the protein CASSLAEQGRHSLYGYTF. The chain uses TRBV5-6 and TRBJ1-2; 7 bases fit TRBD1. The CDR3 extends over 18 amino acids. Per germline, CDR1 SGHDT and CDR2 YYEEEE. Unmatched junction bases numbered 15, after V lost 0 bases and J lost 4 bases.

The chain couples TRBV7-9 to TRBJ2-5; D perhaps matches TRBD2 (6 bases). The CDR3 runs to 14 residues. V was pared by 4 bases and J by 2 bases, with 11 bases between. The germline CDR1 and CDR2 sequences are SEHNR and FQNEAQ (reference sequence). CDR3 nucleotides: TGTGCCAGCAGCTATGCAGGGACTCAAGAGACCCAGTACTTC. This sequence encodes CASSYAGTQETQYF.

The chain is built from TRBV20-1 and TRBJ2-2; possible D gene TRBD1, 5 bases. The CDR3 consists of 14 residues. The V gene's germline CDR1 is DFQATT and CDR2 SNEGSKA (reference sequence). With 0 bases removed from V and 0 bases from J, the gap between germline ends came to 5 bases. The CDR3 DNA is TGCAGTGCTAGAGAGACAGCGAACACCGGGGAGCTGTTTTTT. Amino acids: CSARETANTGELFF.

The chain couples TRBV6-1 to TRBJ2-7; D is possibly TRBD2 (5 bases). Trimming stripped 3 bases from V and 4 bases from J, with 16 bases between. Germline CDR1 reads MNHNS; CDR2 reads SASEGT. The CDR3 totals 15 residues. This chain's CDR3 is CASSEGGWRAYEQYF. CDR3 bases: TGTGCCAGCAGTGAGGGCGGGTGGAGAGCTTACGAGCAGTACTTC.

This chain uses TRBV7-8 with TRBJ1-3, with D perhaps TRBD1 (5 bases). The V end lost 3 bases, the J end lost 3 bases, and 9 bases lay between the germline ends. CDR1 SGHVS and CDR2 FQNEAQ come from the germline V gene. The CDR3 length is 14 residues. The CDR3, as DNA: TGTGCCAGCAGCTTTGTCGGGGGTGGAAACACCATATATTTT. It codes for CASSFVGGGNTIYF.

J is TRBJ1-6 and V is TRBV7-2, with D possibly being TRBD1 (6 bases). The CDR3 loop spans 13 amino acids. Trimming pared 8 bases from V and 9 bases from J, leaving 14 bases between. Per the germline V gene, CDR1 is SGHTA and CDR2 is FQGNSA. The CDR3 loop reads CASQTGAGSPLHF. The DNA of the CDR3 is TGTGCCAGCCAAACGGGGGCTGGTTCACCCCTCCACTTT.

The V and J genes are TRBV10-3 and TRBJ2-7, with a weak D call TRBD1 (5 bases). CDR1 is ENHRY and CDR2 is SYGVKD in the germline V gene. V was clipped by 5 bases and J by 9 bases, with 20 bases between them. This CDR3 has 14 residues. For the CDR3, the DNA is TGTGCCATCAGTCCTCCAGGGCCTCGGGTCTGGCAGTACTTC. This translates into CAISPPGPRVWQYF.

This clonotype was counted only a few times. The chain is built from TRBV21-1 and TRBJ1-2. TRBV21-1 is marked as a pseudogene. The CDR3 contains 16 residues. For the CDR3, the DNA is TGTGCCAGCAGCAAACAGCATAACCTAGCTAACTATGGCTACACCTTC. It encodes CASSKQHNLANYGYTF.

The gene calls are TRBV5-6 and TRBJ1-2; 10 nucleotides match TRBD1. The V gene's germline CDR1 is SGHDT and CDR2 YYEEEE. CDR3 length equals 15 residues. Losses at the gene ends were 4 bases for V and 4 bases for J; bases not matched to a gene: 7. The CDR3 nucleotides are TGTGCCAGCAGCCCCGGGACAGGGGTTGTCTATGGCTACACCTTC. This codes for CASSPGTGVVYGYTF.

This clonotype was counted a few times. The V gene is TRBV7-2, the J gene TRBJ1-1, with 10 bases matching TRBD1. V was clipped by 6 bases and J by 4 bases; unmatched bases: 5. This CDR3 is built from 14 residues. Germline CDR1 SGHTA, CDR2 FQGNSA. This CDR3 reads CASSRGQGGTEAFF. CDR3 nucleotide sequence: TGTGCCAGCAGTCGCGGACAGGGGGGCACTGAAGCTTTCTTT.

The chain links TRBV2 to TRBJ1-5, with D possibly matching TRBD1 (5 bases). CDR3 length: 15 amino acids. The germline V gene encodes CDR1 SNHLY and CDR2 FYNNEI. V lost 4 bases, J lost 2 bases, and 12 bases lay in between. CDR3 nucleotides: TGTGCCAGCAGTGGCTTTAGGGGAGGCAATCAGCCCCAGCATTTT. This translates into CASSGFRGGNQPQHF.

V gene TRBV9 combines with J gene TRBJ1-2; the match to TRBD1 covers 7 bases. V shed 1 base and J 6 bases; nucleotides not matched to a gene: 6. CDR1 is SGDLS, CDR2 YYNGEE, per germline. This CDR3 region has 14 residues. CDR3 nucleotide sequence: TGTGCCAGCAGCGTAACAGGGGATTGGAATGGCTACACCTTC. Amino acids: CASSVTGDWNGYTF.

This clonotype was found once. The chain is built from TRBV19 and TRBJ1-5, with 7 nucleotides matching TRBD1. CDR3 length: 14 amino acids. The V and J ends lost 6 bases and 4 bases, in that order; junction bases with no gene match: 6. Germline V CDR1 and CDR2: LNHDA, SQIVND (reference sequence). The CDR3 nucleotides read TGTGCCAGTAGATCGGACAGGAGAAATCAGCCCCAGCATTTT. Translation gives CASRSDRRNQPQHF.

The chain couples TRBV30 to TRBJ1-2, with 8 bases lining up with TRBD1. The germline V gene encodes CDR1 GTSNPN and CDR2 SVGIG (reference sequence). After removal of 2 bases from V and 7 bases from J, the junction contained 6 bases not matched to a gene. There are 13 residues in the CDR3. CDR3 residues: CAWSRQGAVGYTF. CDR3 in DNA: TGTGCCTGGAGTCGGCAGGGGGCTGTTGGCTACACCTTC.

This clonotype was detected only a few times. This rearrangement joins TRBV6-1 to TRBJ1-5, with D hard to call. The V and J ends lost 4 bases and 4 bases respectively, with 8 bases between them. This CDR3 is 13 amino acids long. Germline V gives CDR1 MNHNS, CDR2 SASEGT. The CDR3 sequence is CASSGTGNQPQHF. The CDR3 nucleotides are TGTGCCAGCAGTGGGACCGGGAATCAGCCCCAGCATTTT.

This chain uses TRBV20-1 with TRBJ1-2; TRBD1 might be the D (5 bases). V was shortened by 6 bases and J by 7 bases, with 15 bases between the two germline ends. There are 12 residues in the CDR3. Germline V gene data show CDR1 as DFQATT and CDR2 as SNEGSKA (reference sequence). Written as DNA, the CDR3 is TGCAGTGCGCCGACAGTTTCCACTGGCTACACCTTC. This sequence encodes CSAPTVSTGYTF.

The chain carries TRBV20-1 and TRBJ2-5; no clear D. The CDR3 spans 13 residues. V lost 1 base, J lost 7 bases, and 13 bases lay in between. CDR1 DFQATT and CDR2 SNEGSKA come from the germline V gene (reference sequence). The CDR3 region has the DNA TGCAGTGCTAGAGTGGGCGGTGGTGGGACCCAGTACTTC. The encoded protein is CSARVGGGGTQYF.

The chain joins TRBV7-9 to TRBJ1-1; possible D gene TRBD1, 5 bases. Germline values: CDR1 SEHNR, CDR2 FQNEAQ (reference sequence). Trimming shortened V by 2 bases and J by 7 bases, and 11 bases separated the two germline ends. The CDR3 is made up of 13 amino acids. DNA for the CDR3: TGTGCCAGCAGCTTACAGGGTCCGGGTGAAGCTTTCTTT. This gives the protein CASSLQGPGEAFF. Combining the CDR3 with reference TRBV7-9 and TRBJ1-1 gives the whole variable domain DTGVSQNPRHKITKRGQNVTFRCDPISEHNRLYWYRQTLGQGPEFLTYFQNEAQLEKSRLLSDRFSAERPKGSFSTLEIQRTEQGDSAMYLCASSLQGPGEAFFGQGTRLTVV.

The rearrangement links TRBV18 to TRBJ1-2; 8 bases align to TRBD1. Losses at the gene ends were 6 bases for V and 3 bases for J; bases not matched to a gene: 3. The CDR3 covers 13 residues. The germline CDR1 and CDR2 sequences are KGHSH and LQKENI. Here the CDR3 reads CASSLQGDYGYTF. The CDR3 DNA reads as TGTGCCAGCTCTCTACAGGGGGACTATGGCTACACCTTC.